This T cell receptor beta chain was sequenced in a study of blood T cell repertoires in COVID-19. The protocol was immunoSEQ multiplex PCR, while the TCRdb copy is restricted to in-frame clones and leaves out a portion. The sample consists of 200,000 to 250,000 clones, just over 85% of them appearing once. The CDR3 is made up of 16 amino acids. After removal of 4 bases from V and 5 bases from J, the junction contained 11 bases not matched to a gene. Germline values: CDR1 SGHTA, CDR2 FQGTGA. The material sequenced was PBMCs or T cells enriched from blood (not recorded which). The chain recombines TRBV7-3 with TRBJ2-5, with TRBD2 matching 9 bases. This sequence was found in a woman in her 40s with acute COVID-19. CDR3 sequence reads: CASSYSGLARRETQYF. CDR3 nucleotide sequence: TGTGCCAGCAGCTACTCCGGACTAGCGAGACGGGAGACCCAGTACTTC.